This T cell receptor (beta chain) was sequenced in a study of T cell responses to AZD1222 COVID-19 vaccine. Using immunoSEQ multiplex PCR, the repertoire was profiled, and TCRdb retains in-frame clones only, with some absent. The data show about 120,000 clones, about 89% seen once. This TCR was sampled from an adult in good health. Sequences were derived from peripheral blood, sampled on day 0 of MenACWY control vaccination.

CDR3 in amino acids: CASVREGDYNEQFF. The DNA for the CDR3 is TGTGCCAGCGTACGGGAGGGGGACTACAATGAGCAGTTCTTC. The gene calls are TRBV2 and TRBJ2-1; 8 bases match TRBD2. The CDR3 sequence is 14 residues long. Germline V gene data show CDR1 as SNHLY and CDR2 as FYNNEI. V lost 8 bases to trimming and J lost 3 bases; unmatched junction nucleotides: 6. Combining the CDR3 with reference TRBV2 and TRBJ2-1 gives the whole variable domain EPEVTQTPSHQVTQMGQEVILRCVPISNHLYFYWYRQILGQKVEFLVSFYNNEISEKSEIFDDQFSVERPDGSNFTLKIRSTKLEDSAMYFCASVREGDYNEQFFGPGTRLTVL.